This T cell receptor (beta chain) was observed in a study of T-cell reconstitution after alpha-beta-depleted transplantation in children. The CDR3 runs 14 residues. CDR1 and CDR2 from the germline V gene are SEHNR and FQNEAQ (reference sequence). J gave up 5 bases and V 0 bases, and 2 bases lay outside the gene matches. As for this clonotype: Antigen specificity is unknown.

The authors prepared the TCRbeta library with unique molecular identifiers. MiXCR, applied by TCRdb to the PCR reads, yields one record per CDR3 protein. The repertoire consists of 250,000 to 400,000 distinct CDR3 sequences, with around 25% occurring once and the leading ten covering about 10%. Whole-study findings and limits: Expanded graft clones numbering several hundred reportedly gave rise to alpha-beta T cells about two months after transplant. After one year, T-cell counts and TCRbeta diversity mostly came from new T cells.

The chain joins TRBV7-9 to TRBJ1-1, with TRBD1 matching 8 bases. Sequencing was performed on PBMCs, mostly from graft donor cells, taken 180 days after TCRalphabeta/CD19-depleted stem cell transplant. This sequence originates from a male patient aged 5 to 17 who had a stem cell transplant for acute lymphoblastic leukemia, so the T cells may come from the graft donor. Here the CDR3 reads CASSLANRGTEAFF. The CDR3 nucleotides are TGTGCCAGCAGCTTAGCGAACAGGGGGACTGAAGCTTTCTTT.